The T cell receptor (beta chain) described here comes from a study of cytomegalovirus exposure and HLA in healthy donors. Points from the study as a whole: Immune exposure information available was restricted to CMV serostatus. Most likely, a cluster of highly shared sequence variants arose as a sequencing artifact. A missense DCLRE1C variant was associated with V- and J-gene trimming of TCR beta chains in a later analysis, and an independent cohort replicated the association.

The PCR was carried out with 60 Vbeta primers and 13 Jbeta primers. Assay: immunoSEQ multiplex PCR; the TCRdb copy retains only in-frame clones and omits some. The sample shows 150,000 to 200,000 clones, about three quarters of them seen only once. Unmatched junction bases numbered 7, after V lost 0 bases and J lost 2 bases. Germline values: CDR1 SGDLS, CDR2 YYNGEE. The CDR3 runs 16 residues. Of note for this clone: What it recognizes is unknown.

The receptor was isolated from a female donor in good health and CMV-seronegative. Sample: PBMCs. This chain joins TRBV9 and TRBJ2-7; 8 positions match TRBD2. CDR3 protein: CASSVASIAGTYEQYF. The CDR3 DNA sequence: TGTGCCAGCAGCGTAGCTTCGATAGCGGGAACCTACGAGCAGTACTTC.